The text below deals with one T cell receptor beta chain. Its matching antigen is unknown. The sample comes from a study of cytomegalovirus exposure and HLA in healthy donors. Study-level information: Across 350 to 500 genotyped donors, about 86% landed in the Caucasian-associated ancestry cluster. General observations from the study: Indistinguishable V segments such as TRBV6-2 and TRBV6-3 were excluded. A later analysis reportedly found fewer N-insertions in an Asian-associated ancestry cluster than the roughly 670-donor mean.

Primers included in the PCR were 60 Vbeta and 13 Jbeta primers. Original handling: Some 11 million of the 80 million or so unique TCR beta chains counted in a later analysis were shared. The assay was immunoSEQ multiplex PCR, and TCRdb's table has in-frame clones only and misses some. V and J calls and clone size are as listed in that table; D and trimming were resolved from the DNA. Of about 160,000 clones detected, over 80% appear once; the ten largest clones hold 1.5%. The V segment lost 6 bases and the J segment 9 bases; nucleotides outside the gene matches: 24. The CDR3 loop spans 19 amino acids.

V gene TRBV23-1 combines with J gene TRBJ2-1; 9 bases align to TRBD2. TRBV23-1 is noted as an ORF with a role that remains uncertain. Sample: PBMCs. This sequence was found in a girl aged 10 to 17 in good health and CMV-seropositive. The CDR3 protein is CASRGGAGGPGGINREQFF. The CDR3 DNA sequence: TGCGCCAGCAGAGGGGGGGCGGGAGGGCCGGGTGGTATTAATCGTGAGCAGTTCTTC.